This T cell receptor (beta chain) is from a study of response to subunit inactivated influenza vaccine listed by TCRdb under 2018. Regarding the study in general: Deep quantitative T cell receptor repertoire profiling was used in the study to track responses to a trivalent subunit inactivated influenza vaccine.

Library method: RT-PCR. Sequenced on an Illumina HiSeq 2500. TCRdb trimmed public reads at Q25 via fastp, called clones via MiXCR and kept in-frame beta chains. Identical CDR3 protein sequences are pooled into one entry, listed with their most common genes and DNA. Within this sample are a few hundred thousand distinct CDR3 sequences, with 7.2% of them counted one time only. Over 10% of the sample comes from the top ten. The germline V gene (reference sequence) provides CDR1 MNHNY and CDR2 SVGAGI. The CDR3 measures 11 amino acids from cysteine to phenylalanine. Here the CDR3 DNA is all that survives: 33 bases in frame from base 1. Deletion took 6 bases off V and 7 bases off J, with a span of 9 bases between the germline ends. With respect to this clonotype: Its specific antigen is unknown. Per-base quality was not reported, and no clone a single base away is much larger than it.

General study outcomes and caveats: It was suggested by the authors that each seasonal influenza vaccination may recruit only a limited number of new T cells.

The chain employs TRBV6-6 and TRBJ2-5, with the D gene call left open. The sequence was collected from a man aged 50 to 75 who received an inactivated influenza vaccine. Donor details come from another sample of the same person, matched by shared clones. This specimen consisted of PBMCs from blood, obtained less than 30 months after vaccination. The bases are TGTGCCAGCAGCCGCAAGGGGACCCAGTACTTC. Translated, it gives CASSRKGTQYF.